This T cell receptor beta chain is from a study of T-cell memory formation after mild COVID-19 (dated by TCRdb to about 2021). For the study in its entirety: Most TCR sequence clusters were specific to one of the two donors. T-cell clones expanding and contracting after mild COVID-19 in two donors were tracked by longitudinal TCRalpha and TCRbeta repertoire sequencing. The cohort was made up of two young adult volunteers, one female and one male, who were previously healthy.

V loses 1 base, J loses 9 bases, and the germline ends lie 12 bases apart. The cysteine opens and the phenylalanine closes a CDR3 of 14 amino acids. Only the CDR3 portion is preserved as DNA: 42 bases, with reading frame beginning at the first base. CDR1 SGHTA and CDR2 FQGNSA were looked up in the germline V gene. Ficoll-Paque density gradient centrifugation was the method used to isolate PBMCs. With respect to this clonotype: The antigen it recognizes is unknown. No much larger clonotype is one base removed from it; base qualities were not supplied.

The paper as a whole reports these results and caveats: Contracting CD4+ clones appeared mostly in the CM and EM memory subsets, whereas CD8+ clones were enriched in EMRA. Only a couple of mild cases were covered in the study, and larger cohorts including severe cases with pre-infection samples were considered necessary. The detection of some responding clones in pre-infection memory suggests that pre-existing cross-reactive memory T cells joined the SARS-CoV-2 response. Whether the second-wave clones peaking on day 37 were SARS-CoV-2 specific was not confirmed. Clones contracting from day 15 to 85 had balanced CD4/CD8 phenotypes, while a second wave expanding from day 15 to 37 was biased towards CD4+.

TCRdb lists the instrument as Illumina NovaSeq 6000. TCRalpha and TCRbeta cDNA libraries were built by 5'RACE with constant-segment primers, adding sample barcodes and unique molecular identifiers. Trizol reagent was used to extract RNA from every sample. Amplification of the libraries took two PCR steps, and the second step added a second sample barcode plus Illumina TruSeq adapters. Sequencing of libraries was performed on an Illumina NovaSeq with 2 x 150 bp paired-end reads. The original methods were these. With migec v1.2.7, reads were demultiplexed and then collapsed into UMI-guided consensus sequences. Using mixcr v2.1.11, UMI consensuses were aligned to TRA and TRB V and J templates and then assembled into clonotypes. A clonotype was counted as expanded or contracted only when both edgeR and NoisET called the clonotype significant, with the noise models trained on biological replicates. For edgeR calls, the cutoffs were a false discovery rate-adjusted p below 0.01 and a log2 fold-change threshold of 1. As an exploratory analysis of dynamics, max-normalized trajectories of the 1000 most abundant clonotypes were examined by PCA with hierarchical clustering. Separately sequenced CD4+ and CD8+ repertoires were used to assign a CD4 or CD8 phenotype to each responding clone. The raw public reads went through TCRdb reprocessing: fastp at Q25, MiXCR clone calling, in-frame beta chains kept. Rows with a matching CDR3 protein are joined into one entry that keeps the most common DNA and genes. The V and J calls and clone size are TCRdb's, not the authors'. The sample includes approximately 300,000 distinct CDR3 sequences, with about 16% observed a single time. The ten most abundant clones make up roughly 22% of the sample.

Rearrangement joined TRBV7-2 to TRBJ2-2; perhaps TRBD2 is the D gene, with 6 bases matching. The sample was PBMCs or a T cell subset sorted from them (not recorded which). The TCR originated in a man between 18 and 29 years old who had mild COVID-19 (a few samples of this study predate the infection). The sample titles of this study are shuffled in the database, so cell type and time point are left out; the donor was told from shared clones. The CDR3 loop reads CASSLERVARELFF. At the DNA level, the sequence is TGTGCCAGCAGCTTAGAGCGGGTTGCTCGGGAGCTGTTTTTT.